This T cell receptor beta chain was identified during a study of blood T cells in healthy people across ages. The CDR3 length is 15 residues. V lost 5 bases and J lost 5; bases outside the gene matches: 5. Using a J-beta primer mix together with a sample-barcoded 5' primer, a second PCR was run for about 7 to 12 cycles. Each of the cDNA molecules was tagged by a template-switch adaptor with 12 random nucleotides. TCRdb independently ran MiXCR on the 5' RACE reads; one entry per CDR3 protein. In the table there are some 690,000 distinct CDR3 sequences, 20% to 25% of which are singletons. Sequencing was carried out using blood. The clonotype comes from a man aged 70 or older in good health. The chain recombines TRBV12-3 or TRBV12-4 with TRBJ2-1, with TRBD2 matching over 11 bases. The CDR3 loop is CASSHTSGRDNEQFF. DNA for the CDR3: TGTGCCAGCAGTCATACTAGCGGGAGAGACAATGAGCAGTTCTTC.